This section outlines one T cell receptor (beta chain) sequence together with its context. Its cognate antigen is unknown. Clones were read by immunoSEQ multiplex PCR, and TCRdb kept only the in-frame ones, dropping some. The table lists about 40,000 clones, 88% of them singletons, with approximately 27% in the top ten. Germline V CDR1 and CDR2: WSHSY, SAAADI. The CDR3 loop spans 14 amino acids. V was clipped by 0 bases and J by 8 bases, with 8 bases between them. This entry belongs to a study of T cell responses to AZD1222 COVID-19 vaccine. General study points: The sample set comprised mostly white British donors with more females, and clonal diversity was possibly underestimated. The reported proportion of spike-specific TCRs targeting unmutated variant regions was nearly half.

Here the sequenced sample was peripheral blood, taken 28 days after the second dose of the MenACWY control vaccine. The TCR sequence derives from an adult who received the MenACWY meningococcal vaccine as a control. The chain is built from TRBV10-2 and TRBJ1-6; no clear D. The CDR3 coding sequence is TGCGCCAGCAGTGAGTCGCGACCAGATTCACCCCTCCACTTT. This encodes CASSESRPDSPLHF.